Following are 24 T cell receptor beta chains from one sample sequenced in a study of T-cell reconstitution after alpha-beta-depleted transplantation in children. Unique molecular identifiers featured in how the TCRbeta library was prepared. TCRdb itself ran the PCR reads through MiXCR, one entry per CDR3 protein. The sample has approximately 510,000 distinct CDR3 sequences, roughly 18% seen once. The source was PBMCs from the stem cell graft donor, collected from the stem cell graft. The receptor source for this set is a human donor who donated a stem cell graft to a child with acute lymphoblastic leukemia.

The CDR3 region has the DNA TGTGCCAGCAGCCCTCAGGGGGCGTCCGCTGAAGCTTTCTTT. Protein sequence: CASSPQGASAEAFF. The chain couples TRBV7-9 to TRBJ1-1; 8 bases are a match to TRBD1. CDR1 is SEHNR and CDR2 is FQNEAQ in the germline V gene (reference sequence). The CDR3 consists of 14 residues. The trim removed 5 bases at V and 6 bases at J, leaving 8 bases unmatched.

The genes are TRBV5-1 and TRBJ1-4; 7 nucleotides match TRBD1. CDR1 SGHRS and CDR2 YFSETQ come from the germline V gene. The J segment lost 5 bases and the V segment lost 4 bases, leaving 11 bases of the junction unmatched. The CDR3 runs to 16 residues. This CDR3 reads CASSPNPGQPNEKLFF. DNA of the CDR3: TGCGCCAGCAGCCCTAACCCGGGACAGCCAAATGAAAAACTGTTTTTT.

Ten or more counts support this clonotype. J is TRBJ2-1 and V is TRBV27, with 8 bases aligning to TRBD2. This CDR3 region has 13 residues. Germline lookup yields CDR1 MNHEY and CDR2 SMNVEV (reference sequence). After removal of 3 bases from V and 6 bases from J, the junction contained 1 base not matched to a gene. In DNA, the CDR3 is TGTGCCAGCAGTTTGCGGGGGGCCAATGAGCAGTTCTTC. Amino acid sequence: CASSLRGANEQFF.

CDR3: CSARSQLTNTGELFF. The DNA of the CDR3 is TGCAGTGCTAGGAGCCAGCTTACGAACACCGGGGAGCTGTTTTTT. The V gene is TRBV20-1, the J gene TRBJ2-2; no clear D gene. From germline, CDR1 is DFQATT and CDR2 SNEGSKA (reference sequence). This CDR3 has 15 residues. Trimming left V 3 bases short and J 0 bases short, with 11 bases between.

A few counts support this clonotype. The chain joins TRBV24-1 to TRBJ2-3; TRBD2 matches at 8 bases. Germline loops: CDR1 KGHDR, CDR2 SFDVKD. This CDR3 region has 16 residues. With V trimmed by 5 bases and J by 0 bases, 6 bases remained unmatched. The CDR3 coding sequence is TGTGCCACCAGTGGGCTAGCGGGCTCTAGCACAGATACGCAGTATTTT. This encodes CATSGLAGSSTDTQYF.

V is TRBV6-1 and J is TRBJ2-2; D gene unclear. V was trimmed by 4 bases and J by 3 bases, leaving 6 bases between them. Germline CDR1 reads MNHNS; CDR2 reads SASEGT. The CDR3 has 13 residues. This chain's CDR3 is CASSGLDTGELFF. The CDR3 DNA is TGTGCCAGCAGTGGACTTGACACCGGGGAGCTGTTTTTT.

The rearrangement links TRBV6-1 to TRBJ2-3, with D possibly being TRBD2 (6 bases). Per the germline V gene, CDR1 is MNHNS and CDR2 is SASEGT. V was shortened by 6 bases and J by 1 base, with 17 bases between the two germline ends. CDR3 length equals 16 residues. CDR3 DNA: TGTGCCAGCAGCCCCGGGACTGGAGGGGGCACAGATACGCAGTATTTT. Its translation: CASSPGTGGGTDTQYF.

This clonotype has more than one count but fewer than ten. The chain is built from TRBV3-1 and TRBJ2-4, with 10 positions matching TRBD1. Germline-derived CDR1 and CDR2 are LGHDT and YNNKEL (reference sequence). CDR3 length equals 14 residues. V shed 2 bases and J 11 bases; nucleotides not matched to a gene: 6. The CDR3 bases are TGTGCCAGCAGCCAATCGGACAGGGGGTTCGTTCAGTACTTC. Amino acid sequence: CASSQSDRGFVQYF.

This clonotype was detected only a few times. J is TRBJ1-1 and V is TRBV27; tentatively, D is TRBD1 (6 bases). The CDR3 is made up of 15 amino acids. Germline V lookup: CDR1 MNHEY, CDR2 SMNVEV (reference sequence). Trimming cost V 5 bases and J 4 bases, with 17 bases left between them. CDR3: CASSGQQGRFTEAFF. In DNA form, the CDR3 reads TGTGCCAGCAGTGGACAACAGGGTCGGTTCACTGAAGCTTTCTTT.

This clonotype was recorded a few times. The CDR3 protein is CASSQDRRDRYGPTGELFF. Here the CDR3 DNA reads TGTGCCAGCAGCCAAGATAGGCGGGACAGGTATGGGCCCACCGGGGAGCTGTTTTTT. The rearrangement uses TRBV4-2 and TRBJ2-2; 8 positions match TRBD1. The CDR3 has 19 amino acids. The germline CDR1 and CDR2 sequences are LGHNA and YNFKEQ. V shed 0 bases, J shed 4 bases, and the junction held 13 bases outside the gene matches.

This sequence joins TRBV27 and TRBJ2-3; D may correspond to TRBD1 or TRBD2 (5 bases each). V lost 8 bases to trimming and J lost 11 bases, with 17 bases between them. CDR3 length: 12 amino acids. From germline, CDR1 is MNHEY and CDR2 SMNVEV (reference sequence). The CDR3, as DNA: TGTGCCAGCGGTGGGACCTTAATTGAGCAGTATTTT. Its protein is CASGGTLIEQYF.

This chain uses TRBV12-3 or TRBV12-4 with TRBJ1-3; D call uncertain. The V and J ends lost 3 bases and 0 bases respectively, with 9 bases between them. The CDR3 is 15 amino acids. CDR3 coding DNA: TGTGCCAGCAGTTTTCGGCGACCCTCTGGAAACACCATATATTTT. Translated, it gives CASSFRRPSGNTIYF.

This clonotype was counted between two and nine times. The chain couples TRBV29-1 to TRBJ2-7, with 9 positions matching TRBD2. The CDR3 runs 13 residues. Losses at the gene ends were 7 bases for V and 4 bases for J; bases not matched to a gene: 8. Germline lookup yields CDR1 SQVTM and CDR2 ANQGSEA. CDR3 in DNA: TGCAGCGCTAGCGGGGACCGACGATACGAGCAGTACTTC. This gives the protein CSASGDRRYEQYF.

The CDR3 DNA reads TGCAGTGCTTTCTACAGGTCGCGCTCCTACAATGAGCAGTTCTTC. It specifies CSAFYRSRSYNEQFF. The rearrangement joins TRBV20-1 to TRBJ2-1, with D tentatively TRBD1 (5 bases). The V gene lost 5 bases and the J gene lost 0 bases, with 14 bases spanning the gap. Germline assignment: CDR1 DFQATT and CDR2 SNEGSKA (reference sequence). This CDR3 contains 15 residues.

The chain couples TRBV3-1 to TRBJ2-2; a weak D match, TRBD2 (6 bases). The germline CDR1 and CDR2 sequences are LGHDT and YNNKEL (reference sequence). The CDR3 covers 18 residues. With 0 bases removed from V and 2 bases from J, the gap between germline ends came to 16 bases. The CDR3 DNA follows: TGTGCCAGCAGCCAAGATCGCGACTTTAGCGGAAACACCGGGGAGCTGTTTTTT. Amino acid sequence: CASSQDRDFSGNTGELFF.

The J gene is TRBJ1-5, the V gene TRBV6-2 or TRBV6-3, with TRBD1 identical over 7 bases. There are 14 residues in the CDR3. J was trimmed by 5 bases and V by 0 bases; bases with no gene match: 1. CDR1 MNHEY and CDR2 SVGEGT come from the germline V gene. DNA of the CDR3: TGTGCCAGCAGTTACTCGAGGGGGCATCAGCCCCAGCATTTT. This encodes CASSYSRGHQPQHF.

This clonotype has only a few counts. The chain has TRBV4-1 and TRBJ2-7, with 11 bases that match TRBD2. The germline CDR1 and CDR2 sequences are MGHRA and YSYEKL. There are 18 residues in the CDR3. V lost 5 bases to trimming and J lost 0 bases; unmatched junction nucleotides: 12. CDR3 region: CASSIGLAGFQISYEQYF. CDR3 coding DNA: TGCGCCAGCAGCATCGGACTAGCGGGTTTCCAAATCTCCTACGAGCAGTACTTC.

V usage is TRBV12-3 or TRBV12-4 and J usage is TRBJ2-3, with 7 positions matching TRBD1. The V gene end was trimmed by 7 bases and the J gene end by 2 bases; junction bases not matched to a gene: 12. The length of the CDR3 is 16 residues. The CDR3 reads CASTIDRTGYTDTQYF. CDR3 DNA: TGTGCCAGCACCATCGACCGGACAGGATACACAGATACGCAGTATTTT.

This clonotype was counted only a few times. V gene TRBV10-1 combines with J gene TRBJ2-3; 12 bases align to TRBD2. There are 19 residues in the CDR3. V shed 4 bases and J 5 bases; nucleotides not matched to a gene: 16. CDR1 WNHNN and CDR2 SYGVQD come from the germline V gene (reference sequence). The CDR3 DNA reads TGCGCCAGCAGTGGACTAGCGGGAGATGGAGTAAGGCCCCGAGATACGCAGTATTTT. Its translation is CASSGLAGDGVRPRDTQYF.

The rearrangement joins TRBV12-3 or TRBV12-4 to TRBJ2-1, with 7 bases that match TRBD1. The CDR3 consists of 16 residues. The J segment lost 9 bases and the V segment lost 6 bases, leaving 17 bases of the junction unmatched. CDR3 protein: CASSKTGVGRIAEQFF. The DNA for the CDR3 is TGTGCCAGCAGCAAAACAGGGGTAGGGAGAATAGCTGAGCAGTTCTTC.

This clonotype showed up many times. The chain uses TRBV7-9 and TRBJ1-3; 9 bases are a match to TRBD1. Germline CDR1 SEHNR, CDR2 FQNEAQ (reference sequence). The length of the CDR3 is 15 residues. The V segment lost 5 bases and the J segment 3 bases; nucleotides outside the gene matches: 5. In DNA form, the CDR3 reads TGTGCCAGCAGCCCCGGGACAGGGAGTGGAAACACCATATATTTT. Its protein product is CASSPGTGSGNTIYF. Variable domain in full (rest from reference TRBV7-9 and TRBJ1-3): DTGVSQNPRHKITKRGQNVTFRCDPISEHNRLYWYRQTLGQGPEFLTYFQNEAQLEKSRLLSDRFSAERPKGSFSTLEIQRTEQGDSAMYLCASSPGTGSGNTIYFGEGSWLTVV.

The J gene is TRBJ1-2, the V gene TRBV7-2; D unclear. The CDR3 is made up of 14 amino acids. Germline assignment: CDR1 SGHTA and CDR2 FQGNSA. The V end lost 2 bases, the J end lost 8 bases, and 15 bases lay between the germline ends. CDR3 sequence: CASSLSQNLWGYTF. The CDR3 DNA reads TGTGCCAGCAGCTTATCCCAAAATCTATGGGGCTACACCTTC.

This clonotype came up a few times. A read error is possible here, since a much larger clone lies one base away. The chain joins TRBV20-1 to TRBJ2-6; weak D call: TRBD1 (5 bases). Germline CDR1 is DFQATT and CDR2 is SNEGSKA (reference sequence). The CDR3 covers 15 residues. The CDR3, as DNA: TGCAGTGCTAGACCCCGATACTCTGGGGCCAACGGCCTGACTTTC. Protein sequence: CSARPRYSGANGLTF.

This sequence joins TRBV7-2 and TRBJ2-2, with TRBD2 matching over 12 bases. The ends lost 6 bases at V and 1 base at J; junction bases unmatched: 0. The CDR3 sequence is 15 residues long. Germline V gene sequence: CDR1 SGHTA, CDR2 FQGNSA. CDR3 loop: CASRLAGGNTGELFF. CDR3 nucleotides: TGTGCCAGCAGACTAGCGGGAGGGAACACCGGGGAGCTGTTTTTT.